The clone carrying this T cell receptor beta chain was picked up a small number of times. The time point: pre-sensitization, week 0. The sample's treatment: therapeutic diphenylcyclopropenone sensitization with weekly scalp DPC. MiXCR, run by TCRdb on the RACE reads, gives a single entry per CDR3 protein. The repertoire consists of approximately 38,000 distinct CDR3 sequences, with 8% to 11% occurring once and the leading ten covering 5% to 6.5%. The CDR3 has 14 amino acids. V lost 4 bases and J lost 4, with 10 bases in between. Per the germline V gene, CDR1 is MGHDK and CDR2 is SYGVNS. The sample belongs to a study of human T cells and chemical hapten exposure. Looking at the study overall: Upper inner arm skin measuring approximately 2 cm by approximately 2 cm received 2% DPC for sensitization.

The chain uses TRBV25-1 and TRBJ2-2; D gene unclear. Material: whole blood, obtained in connection with sensitization to the hapten diphenylcyclopropenone (DPC). The receptor's source is a man aged 25 to 40 with alopecia areata. Some clones in this sample may be carry-over from other donors' samples. The CDR3 DNA reads TGTGCCAGCAGTGTTCTCGGTGGCACCGGGGAGCTGTTTTTT. Its translation is CASSVLGGTGELFF.